The T cell receptor (beta chain) described here comes from a study of cytotoxic CD8 clonotypes in ibrutinib-treated CLL. Trimming pared 4 bases from V and 5 bases from J, leaving 9 bases between. CDR3 length: 14 amino acids. Looked up from germline, CDR1 is LNHDA and CDR2 is SQIVND (reference sequence). About 1.9 micrograms of genomic DNA came from cryopreserved PBMCs for TCR beta libraries. In its sample, this clone was seen a few times. Profiling relied on immunoSEQ multiplex PCR, and the TCRdb table lists in-frame clones only, not all of them. The sample holds 25,000 to 30,000 clones; approximately 57% are singletons and the top ten take roughly 5.1%.

The genes are TRBV19 and TRBJ1-6, with D unclear. The TCR sequence derives from a human donor with chronic lymphocytic leukemia. Sequencing used PBMCs, obtained before ibrutinib treatment. CDR3 region: CASSSNGDNSPLHF. For the CDR3, the DNA is TGTGCCAGTAGTAGCAACGGGGATAATTCACCCCTCCACTTT.